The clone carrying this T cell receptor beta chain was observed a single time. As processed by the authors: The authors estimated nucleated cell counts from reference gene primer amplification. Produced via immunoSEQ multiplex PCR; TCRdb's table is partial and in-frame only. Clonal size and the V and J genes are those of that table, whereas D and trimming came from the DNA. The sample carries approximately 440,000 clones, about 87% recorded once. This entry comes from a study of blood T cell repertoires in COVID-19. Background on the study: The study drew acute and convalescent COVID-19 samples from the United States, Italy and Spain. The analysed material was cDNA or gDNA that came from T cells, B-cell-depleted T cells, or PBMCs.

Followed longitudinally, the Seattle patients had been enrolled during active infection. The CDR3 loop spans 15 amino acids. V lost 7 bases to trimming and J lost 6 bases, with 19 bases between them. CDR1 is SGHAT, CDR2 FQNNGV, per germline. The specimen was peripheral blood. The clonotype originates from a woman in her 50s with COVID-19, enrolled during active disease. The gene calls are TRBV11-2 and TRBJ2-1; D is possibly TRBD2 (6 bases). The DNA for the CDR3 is TGTGCCAGCACCCGGATCCCCACGGGACTCAATGAGCAGTTCTTC. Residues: CASTRIPTGLNEQFF.